Here is one TCR beta chain with its context. It has no known antigen specificity. Per-base qualities were not stored, and no clone one base away is much larger. The time point label here, explained by the study, means: individuals recovered from natural SARS-CoV-2 infection. TCRbeta CDR3 regions were sequenced with the immunoSEQ Assay. After extraction, genomic DNA underwent amplification by bias-controlled multiplex PCR, followed by high-throughput sequencing. The paper's processing steps were these. Collapsing and filtering of sequences were performed to quantify the absolute abundance of each unique TCRbeta CDR3 region. Usable DNA was measured by amplifying reference genes present in all nucleated cells, and TCRbeta template counts were normalized to that usable DNA to estimate T cell fraction. Repertoire TCRs were annotated as SARS-CoV-2-specific when V gene, CDR3 amino acid sequence and J gene were exactly matched to a known reactive TCR set. The reference SARS-CoV-2 TCR set was derived from MIRA and filtered for enrichment in COVID-19-positive ImmuneCODE repertoires, a step that removed public or cross-reactive TCRs. Using the MIRA antigens, annotated TCRs were further analysed by specific ORF or by position within an ORF. Depth was the summed frequency of annotated unique rearrangements, while breadth was defined as annotated unique rearrangements over total unique productive rearrangements. Two-sided Wilcoxon rank-sum tests were used to compare TCR breadth between groups. Held by TCRdb, this immuneACCESS table contains in-frame sequences only and omits some clones. Under half of the omission traces to an unresolved V gene where checked; the cause of the rest is unknown. That table furnishes V, J and clone size, whereas the DNA furnished D and trimming. The sample profile shows about 140,000 clones; 75% to 90% of them were found once. The ten top clones hold approximately 5% of the sample.

This sample is part of a study of Ad26.COV2.S vaccination and SARS-CoV-2 variants listed by TCRdb under 2021. For the study in its entirety: Sequencing of the TCRbeta repertoire served to evaluate the specificity and breadth of SARS-CoV-2-reactive T cell receptors following Ad26.COV2.S vaccination. The TCR-sequenced set comprised approximately 32 samples: around 20 Ad26.COV2.S vaccine recipients, 5 placebo recipients and 8 SARS-CoV-2 convalescent individuals. General findings and caveats noted by the study authors: Ad26.COV2.S recipients had higher spike-specific TCR breadth than placebo recipients (P = 0.0014). It was noted by the authors that total T cell responses may have been underestimated by the TCR breadth and depth analyses. After vaccination, spike-specific CD8+ and CD4+ T cell responses were reported to show substantial breadth. Comparable non-spike TCR breadth was observed between vaccine and placebo recipients, consistent with only spike being contained in the vaccine.

The sequencing used peripheral blood, collected after recovery from COVID-19. This clonotype was sampled from a human donor who had recovered from COVID-19.

The CDR3 corresponds to CASSLGGRASDTQYF. The nucleotides are TGTGCCAGCAGCTTAGGAGGCAGGGCCTCAGATACGCAGTATTTT. The rearrangement combines TRBV7-2 with TRBJ2-3; the D region possibly corresponds to TRBD1 (5 bases align). Spanning cysteine to phenylalanine, the CDR3 consists of 15 amino acids. Only the CDR3 portion is preserved as DNA: 45 bases, with reading frame beginning at the first base. Trimming at the junction amounts to 1 base on V and 4 bases on J, and the germline ends lie 12 bases apart. CDR1 and CDR2 (SGHTA, FQGNSA) derive from the germline V gene. This CDR3, with the reference TRBV7-2 and TRBJ2-3 proteins standing in past its ends, gives the full variable domain GAGVSQSPSNKVTEKGKDVELRCDPISGHTALYWYRQSLGQGLEFLIYFQGNSAPDKSGLPSDRFSAERTGGSVSTLTIQRTQQEDSAVYLCASSLGGRASDTQYFGPGTRLTVL.